This T cell receptor beta chain stems from a study of identifying expanded T cells in peripheral blood (dated by TCRdb to between 2019 and 2020). General notes on the study: Technical replicates were generated by sequencing separate aliquots of the same genomic DNA pool, with four replicates compared pairwise. The paper's findings and limits, for the study overall: Across all healthy-donor time intervals, the beta-binomial model significantly lowered both the number of clones called differentially abundant and the false-positive rate. It was expected by the authors that biological variance in healthy repertoires might increase further over much longer intervals, such as months to years. About 1.1 differentially abundant clones were flagged by the binomial model between technical replicates, whereas about 16 and 20 were flagged over around two weeks and four weeks, respectively. Across all healthy donors, variance in clone template counts between two-week samples was found to increase significantly with total template count.

No immune events such as infections were documented for the healthy donors during the collection period. To calibrate time-dependent variance in a beta-binomial model of T-cell clone differential abundance, blood repertoires from healthy donors were used as a training cohort. The training cohort was composed of approximately ten healthy donors, 3 female and 7 male. An age range of about 29 to 65 years, with an average of about 43 years, was recorded for the donors. Whole blood was collected from each healthy donor at three time points spaced 2 to 3 weeks apart and obtained from a commercial supplier. Genomic DNA was extracted from unsorted whole blood for immunosequencing. The sample holds one count of this clone. Its target antigen remains unknown. Nothing much larger sits one base from this clone, and base qualities are not available. The immunoSEQ Assay, which uses bias-controlled multiplex PCR amplification of genomic DNA, was used to profile TCRbeta CDR3 regions. Per the source publication's procedure: To quantify the absolute abundance of each unique TCRbeta CDR3 region, the sequences were collapsed and filtered. Differential abundance was assessed using a binomial (Fisher-equivalent) model and a beta-binomial model in which time-dependent variance fitted from healthy donors was added. Clones with fewer than 5 combined templates were removed, and differential abundance was called for clones with a Benjamini-Hochberg FDR below 0.01. The form v = (b*log(k)+a)^2 was used to model beta-binomial variance as a function of total template count across the two samples. Here the immuneACCESS table is served through TCRdb, limited to in-frame sequences with V and J called. Missing clones are a known gap in these copies; in checked studies unresolved V genes cover under half, and the rest lacks a known reason. V and J calls plus clone size are reproduced from that table; the DNA served to infer D and trimming. This sample holds about 94,000 clones; around 90% were observed only once. The ten largest clones represent under 6% of the sample.

Sample: blood. The TCR was taken from a person aged 18 to 70 in good health.

The CDR3 is CASSQESEGTGALSGNTIYF. The nucleotide sequence is TGCGCCAGCAGCCAAGAATCGGAGGGTACAGGAGCCCTCTCTGGAAACACCATATATTTT. Recombination joined TRBV4-3 with TRBJ1-3, with a weak D call of TRBD1 (5 bases match). The CDR3 runs 20 amino acids, cysteine and phenylalanine included. Only the CDR3 region is kept as DNA, spanning 60 bases read in frame from base 1. The V and J ends are trimmed by 0 bases and 0 bases, leaving 21 bases between them. As encoded in the germline V gene, CDR1 is LGHNA while CDR2 is YSLEER.